What follows are 20 T cell receptor beta chains derived from one specimen sequenced in a study of cytomegalovirus exposure and HLA in healthy donors. The primer mix had 60 Vbeta and 13 Jbeta primers. The table came from immunoSEQ multiplex PCR; TCRdb's copy has only in-frame clones and leaves some out. Found here are some 130,000 clones, approximately 8.9% of them singletons; the top ten hold roughly 6.4%. Sequenced: PBMCs. The receptors were sampled from a woman in her forties in good health and CMV-seropositive.

This clone came up a few times. The chain couples TRBV6-1 to TRBJ2-7; 9 bases map to TRBD1. With 2 bases clipped from V and 4 bases from J, the junction kept 9 bases outside the gene matches. CDR1 and CDR2 from the germline V gene are MNHNS and SASEGT. The CDR3 has 16 amino acids. CDR3 protein: CASSEREGQGQYEQYF. CDR3 in DNA: TGTGCCAGCAGTGAACGTGAGGGACAGGGCCAATACGAGCAGTACTTC.

This clone has only a few counts. This chain connects TRBV10-3 to TRBJ2-1; D ambiguous. V was shortened by 0 bases and J by 7 bases, with 13 bases between the two germline ends. The CDR3 has 15 residues. Germline-derived CDR1 and CDR2 are ENHRY and SYGVKD. DNA of the CDR3: TGTGCCATCAGTGAGTCTCGCATCGGAGTAAATGAGCAGTTCTTC. It yields the protein CAISESRIGVNEQFF.

The rearrangement uses TRBV5-6 and TRBJ1-2; maybe TRBD1 (5 bases). Per the germline V gene, CDR1 is SGHDT and CDR2 is YYEEEE. The CDR3 totals 15 residues. V shed 3 bases and J shed 1 base, with 13 bases lying between them. CDR3 protein: CASSSMWGGNYGYTF. For the CDR3, the DNA is TGTGCCAGCAGCTCTATGTGGGGGGGTAACTATGGCTACACCTTC.

This clone has only a few counts. The chain recombines TRBV5-1 with TRBJ1-1, with TRBD1 as a possible D gene (5 bases). From germline, CDR1 is SGHRS and CDR2 YFSETQ. The ends were cut back, 3 bases at V and 2 bases at J, with 14 bases in the middle. This CDR3 has 15 residues. CDR3 amino acids: CASSWGGTGNTEAFF. The CDR3 nucleotides read TGCGCCAGCAGCTGGGGGGGGACGGGTAACACTGAAGCTTTCTTT.

The chain has TRBV18 and TRBJ2-3, with 14 bases identical to TRBD2. CDR3 length: 19 residues. Unmatched junction bases numbered 10, after V lost 3 bases and J lost 2 bases. Germline lookup yields CDR1 KGHSH and CDR2 LQKENI. The CDR3 DNA sequence: TGTGCCAGCTCACCTTCCTGGCGGACTAGCGGGGGGCCCACAGATACGCAGTATTTT. Its protein product is CASSPSWRTSGGPTDTQYF.

Points on this clone: The sample contains more than one DNA sequence encoding this CDR3. The V and J genes are TRBV5-1 and TRBJ2-3; 8 bases are shared with TRBD2. The CDR3 totals 14 residues. V lost 3 bases, J lost 1 base, and 1 base stayed unmatched. CDR1 and CDR2 (germline): SGHRS, YFSETQ. CDR3 amino acids: CASSSGGGTDTQYF. The CDR3 DNA reads TGCGCCAGCAGCTCGGGGGGGGGCACAGATACGCAGTATTTT.

The V call is TRBV7-8, the J call TRBJ1-2; 8 nucleotides align to TRBD1. J lost 5 bases, V lost 6 bases, and 11 bases had no gene match. This CDR3 comprises 15 residues. Germline CDR1 SGHVS, CDR2 FQNEAQ. CDR3 bases: TGTGCCAGCAGACGCCTGGGGGGACAGGAGTATGGCTACACCTTC. It encodes CASRRLGGQEYGYTF.

This clone was detected only a few times. The chain joins TRBV5-1 to TRBJ2-2, with D possibly TRBD2 on 6 matching bases. Trimming cost V 7 bases and J 0 bases, with 13 bases left between them. This CDR3 has 15 amino acids. Germline CDR1 reads SGHRS; CDR2 reads YFSETQ. The CDR3 region is CASQFSGSNTGELFF. CDR3 in DNA: TGCGCCAGCCAGTTTAGCGGCTCGAACACCGGGGAGCTGTTTTTT.

This clone was seen more than once but under ten times. Written as DNA, the CDR3 is TGTGCCAGCACCGACAGACAGGAGATTGAAGCTTTCTTT. Amino acid sequence: CASTDRQEIEAFF. This chain links TRBV7-3 with TRBJ1-1; D is perhaps TRBD1 (6 bases). The CDR3 is 13 residues long. Germline V gives CDR1 SGHTA, CDR2 FQGTGA. V was clipped by 7 bases and J by 7 bases, with 16 bases between them.

This clone came up a few times. This sequence joins TRBV7-9 and TRBJ2-5; D gene unclear. The ends were cut back, 1 base at V and 1 base at J, with 7 bases in the middle. Germline V lookup: CDR1 SEHNR, CDR2 FQNEAQ (reference sequence). This CDR3 is built from 14 residues. CDR3 protein: CASSLVSFQETQYF. DNA of the CDR3: TGTGCCAGCAGCTTAGTATCGTTCCAAGAGACCCAGTACTTC.

In its sample, this clone was seen a few times. The chain carries TRBV7-9 and TRBJ2-7; a weak D match, TRBD2 (5 bases). The CDR3 length is 12 residues. The V gene's germline CDR1 is SEHNR and CDR2 FQNEAQ (reference sequence). V was trimmed by 5 bases and J by 5 bases, leaving 10 bases between them. This CDR3 is CASSDLEDEQYF. CDR3 DNA: TGTGCCAGCAGCGACCTGGAGGACGAGCAGTACTTC.

This clone came up a few times. V usage is TRBV4-1 and J usage is TRBJ2-3; 7 nucleotides align to TRBD2. CDR3 length: 15 amino acids. V was clipped by 7 bases and J by 2 bases; unmatched bases: 9. Germline CDR1 and CDR2: MGHRA and YSYEKL. The CDR3 reads CASTKSGANTDTQYF. Here the CDR3 DNA reads TGCGCCAGCACGAAAAGCGGGGCCAACACAGATACGCAGTATTTT.

This clone was found a few times. This chain links TRBV18 with TRBJ2-7; 7 positions agree with TRBD2. CDR3 length: 18 residues. Germline V gene sequence: CDR1 KGHSH, CDR2 LQKENI. V gave up 2 bases and J gave up 0 bases; unmatched junction bases: 13. The CDR3 reads CASSPMGRVTVVSYEQYF. The DNA of the CDR3 is TGTGCCAGCTCACCAATGGGGAGGGTGACAGTGGTCTCCTACGAGCAGTACTTC. Drawing the rest from reference TRBV18 and TRBJ2-7, the complete variable domain is NAGVMQNPRHLVRRRGQEARLRCSPMKGHSHVYWYRQLPEEGLKFMVYLQKENIIDESGMPKERFSAEFPKEGPSILRIQQVVRGDSAAYFCASSPMGRVTVVSYEQYFGPGTRLTVT.

The rearrangement uses TRBV7-2 and TRBJ2-1, with D tentatively TRBD1 (6 bases). With 6 bases removed from V and 7 bases from J, the gap between germline ends came to 19 bases. Germline CDR1 SGHTA, CDR2 FQGNSA. This CDR3 region has 15 residues. CDR3 sequence (DNA): TGTGCCAGCAGTTTAAGACAGGTTAGGGGGAATGAGCAGTTCTTC. Protein product: CASSLRQVRGNEQFF. The whole variable domain, remainder taken from reference TRBV7-2 and TRBJ2-1, is GAGVSQSPSNKVTEKGKDVELRCDPISGHTALYWYRQSLGQGLEFLIYFQGNSAPDKSGLPSDRFSAERTGGSVSTLTIQRTQQEDSAVYLCASSLRQVRGNEQFFGPGTRLTVL.

This clone was counted between two and nine times. The same CDR3 can be traced to other DNA sequences in this sample. The chain couples TRBV4-3 to TRBJ2-7, with 9 bases fitting TRBD1. Trimming cost V 3 bases and J 0 bases; bases outside gene matches: 3. The CDR3 loop spans 15 amino acids. CDR1 is LGHNA, CDR2 YSLEER, per germline. The CDR3 sequence is CASSQDRGDSYEQYF. CDR3 DNA sequence: TGCGCCAGCAGCCAGGACAGGGGAGACTCCTACGAGCAGTACTTC.

This chain connects TRBV6-5 to TRBJ1-3; tentative D call: TRBD1 (5 bases). V was shortened by 5 bases and J by 4 bases, with 15 bases between the two germline ends. The CDR3 totals 15 residues. Germline assignment: CDR1 MNHEY and CDR2 SVGAGI. The CDR3 region is CASSLGGISGNTIYF. The DNA for the CDR3 is TGTGCCAGCAGTCTCGGGGGGATATCCGGAAACACCATATATTTT.

By sample share, this clone is medium-sized. This chain connects TRBV4-1 to TRBJ2-7; 7 bases fit TRBD1. In germline, CDR1 is MGHRA, CDR2 YSYEKL. J was trimmed by 3 bases and V by 0 bases; bases with no gene match: 5. The CDR3 is 15 residues long. CDR3 DNA sequence: TGCGCCAGCAGCCAAGAAGGTGCAGGGGGCTACGAGCAGTACTTC. Translated, it gives CASSQEGAGGYEQYF.

The V gene is TRBV5-1, the J gene TRBJ1-6, with 8 bases aligning to TRBD1. V lost 0 bases to trimming and J lost 3 bases; unmatched junction nucleotides: 5. CDR1 and CDR2 (germline): SGHRS, YFSETQ. The CDR3 loop spans 17 amino acids. CDR3 nucleotides: TGCGCCAGCAGCTTGGCCAAAGGACAGGGCTATAATTCACCCCTCCACTTT. This codes for CASSLAKGQGYNSPLHF. The complete variable domain, with remaining parts taken from reference TRBV5-1 and TRBJ1-6, reads KAGVTQTPRYLIKTRGQQVTLSCSPISGHRSVSWYQQTPGQGLQFLFEYFSETQRNKGNFPGRFSGRQFSNSRSEMNVSTLELGDSALYLCASSLAKGQGYNSPLHFGNGTRLTVT.

V usage is TRBV25-1 and J usage is TRBJ1-2; 7 nucleotides agree with TRBD1. This CDR3 is built from 15 residues. V was pared by 4 bases and J by 4 bases, with 9 bases of the junction left unmatched. Germline CDR1 reads MGHDK; CDR2 reads SYGVNS. The CDR3, as DNA: TGTGCCAGCAGTGGCCCAGGGGACAGCTTCTATGGCTACACCTTC. Translating gives CASSGPGDSFYGYTF.

The V and J genes are TRBV5-1 and TRBJ2-7; D is perhaps TRBD1 (6 bases). Germline V gene data show CDR1 as SGHRS and CDR2 as YFSETQ. The V and J ends lost 0 bases and 7 bases respectively, with 14 bases between them. The CDR3 runs to 14 residues. The CDR3 DNA reads TGCGCCAGCAGCTTGGACGGCAGGGGCTGGGAGCAGTACTTC. Its protein product is CASSLDGRGWEQYF. The full variable domain, rest sourced from reference TRBV5-1 and TRBJ2-7, is KAGVTQTPRYLIKTRGQQVTLSCSPISGHRSVSWYQQTPGQGLQFLFEYFSETQRNKGNFPGRFSGRQFSNSRSEMNVSTLELGDSALYLCASSLDGRGWEQYFGPGTRLTVT.